The 29 T cell receptor beta chains in this list originate from one sample, sequenced in a study of blood T cell dynamics during melanoma immunotherapy. Time point specified: week 3, after first cycle of checkpoint inhibitor. Sequencing was performed with immunoSEQ multiplex PCR; in TCRdb, only in-frame clones are kept and a portion is missing. Found here are about 3,600 clones, roughly 96% of them singletons; the top ten hold approximately 0.5%. Sample: effector memory CD8+ T cells from blood, taken from a patient treated with checkpoint blockade. The receptors come from a human donor with melanoma.

This clone was detected once. The chain couples TRBV27 to TRBJ1-5; weak D call: TRBD1 (5 bases). V dropped 5 bases and J dropped 6 bases, with 17 bases sitting between them. Germline V gene sequence: CDR1 MNHEY, CDR2 SMNVEV (reference sequence). This CDR3 spans 15 amino acids. In DNA form, the CDR3 reads TGTGCCAGCAGTCCTCTCGCAGGGCTCGGTCAGCCCCAGCATTTT. This translates into CASSPLAGLGQPQHF.

The chain carries TRBV6-1 and TRBJ1-5; D uncertain. Trimming left V 4 bases short and J 3 bases short, with 25 bases between. The germline V gene has CDR1 MNHNS and CDR2 SASEGT. The CDR3 is 19 residues long. The CDR3 region is CASSGLEDGSWRINQPQHF. The CDR3 DNA is TGTGCCAGCAGTGGGTTGGAGGACGGCTCCTGGCGTATCAATCAGCCCCAGCATTTT.

This rearrangement joins TRBV7-9 to TRBJ2-5, with D possibly matching TRBD2 (6 bases). The CDR3 covers 14 residues. Germline V gene lookup returns CDR1 SEHNR and CDR2 FQNEAQ (reference sequence). Trimming took off 2 bases at V and 11 bases at J, with 18 bases between the two ends. The CDR3 coding sequence is TGTGCCAGCAGCTTAATCCAGGTAGGAGGGGAGCAGTACTTC. Protein sequence: CASSLIQVGGEQYF.

This chain links TRBV6-4 with TRBJ2-5, with D possibly TRBD2 on 5 matching bases. Per germline, CDR1 MRHNA and CDR2 SNTAGT. The germline V and J ends were trimmed by 3 bases and 0 bases, with 23 bases remaining between them. CDR3 length: 19 residues. CDR3 sequence (DNA): TGTGCCAGCAGTGAGGTTACACCCCCGAGCGGCAAAAACCAAGAGACCCAGTACTTC. Its protein is CASSEVTPPSGKNQETQYF.

The rearrangement uses TRBV2 and TRBJ2-3; a possible D gene is TRBD2 (5 bases). Between the trimmed V and J ends, which lost 4 bases and 5 bases, there was a span of 7 bases. This CDR3 is built from 12 residues. The germline V gene has CDR1 SNHLY and CDR2 FYNNEI. CDR3 sequence: CASSGRGDTQYF. CDR3 coding DNA: TGTGCCAGCAGTGGTCGGGGAGATACGCAGTATTTT.

The rearrangement links TRBV18 to TRBJ2-2, with D perhaps matching TRBD1 (5 bases). Germline-derived CDR1 and CDR2 are KGHSH and LQKENI. V was shortened by 1 base and J by 0 bases, with 6 bases between the two germline ends. The CDR3 contains 15 residues. The CDR3 loop is CASSPQGSNTGELFF. The CDR3 nucleotides are TGTGCCAGCTCACCACAGGGGTCGAACACCGGGGAGCTGTTTTTT.

This clone appeared once. The chain joins TRBV10-2 to TRBJ1-5; TRBD1 matches 11 bases. The CDR3 extends over 18 amino acids. CDR1 and CDR2 from the germline V gene are WSHSY and SAAADI. The J segment lost 4 bases and the V segment lost 3 bases, leaving 11 bases of the junction unmatched. Here the CDR3 DNA reads TGCGCCAGCAGTGATAGCCGGGACAGGGGGGTGAGAAATCAGCCCCAGCATTTT. Protein sequence: CASSDSRDRGVRNQPQHF.

This sequence joins TRBV9 and TRBJ2-7; D remains unclear. V was trimmed by 2 bases and J by 3 bases, leaving 21 bases between them. The V gene's germline CDR1 is SGDLS and CDR2 YYNGEE. This CDR3 is built from 17 residues. The CDR3 here is CASSVAPGSQSHYEQYF. DNA of the CDR3: TGTGCCAGCAGCGTCGCCCCGGGCAGCCAATCCCACTACGAGCAGTACTTC.

The chain is built from TRBV29-1 and TRBJ2-7; either TRBD1 or TRBD2 may fit D (5 bases each). V was pared by 4 bases and J by 2 bases, with 12 bases between. CDR1 is SQVTM and CDR2 is ANQGSEA in the germline V gene. The CDR3 totals 13 residues. The DNA of the CDR3 is TGCAGCGTTGTCGGGGCAGGGCCCTACGAGCAGTACTTC. It translates to CSVVGAGPYEQYF.

This clone showed up just once. The rearrangement joins TRBV5-1 to TRBJ2-3, with 8 bases aligning to TRBD1. Germline-derived CDR1 and CDR2 are SGHRS and YFSETQ. This CDR3 has 16 amino acids. The V gene end was trimmed by 4 bases and the J gene end by 4 bases; junction bases not matched to a gene: 11. CDR3 sequence reads: CASSVQGDVVSDTQYF. The DNA for the CDR3 is TGCGCCAGCAGCGTACAGGGGGATGTTGTTTCAGATACGCAGTATTTT. Variable domain in full (rest from reference TRBV5-1 and TRBJ2-3): KAGVTQTPRYLIKTRGQQVTLSCSPISGHRSVSWYQQTPGQGLQFLFEYFSETQRNKGNFPGRFSGRQFSNSRSEMNVSTLELGDSALYLCASSVQGDVVSDTQYFGPGTRLTVL.

This clone was seen just once. CDR3 residues: CASSIRGATNEKLFF. The CDR3 coding sequence is TGTGCCAGCAGCATCCGGGGGGCAACTAATGAAAAACTGTTTTTT. This rearrangement joins TRBV6-1 to TRBJ1-4; maybe TRBD1 (5 bases). The CDR3 is 15 amino acids. Germline values: CDR1 MNHNS, CDR2 SASEGT. Trimming shortened V by 6 bases and J by 0 bases, and 11 bases separated the two germline ends.

This clone is a singleton in its sample. The chain joins TRBV5-8 to TRBJ2-5, with D hard to call. The J call is in doubt because the DNA end fits TRBJ2-7 better. CDR1 is SGHTS, CDR2 YDEGEE, per germline. The CDR3 spans 14 residues. CDR3 protein: CASSLVALAYEQYF. The CDR3 nucleotides are TGTGCCAGCAGCTTGGTGGCTTTAGCCTACGAGCAGTACTTC.

The CDR3 loop is CASSPGTSEGTDTQYF. The CDR3 nucleotides are TGTGCCAGCAGTCCCGGGACTAGCGAGGGCACAGATACGCAGTATTTT. The gene calls are TRBV28 and TRBJ2-3, with 10 bases that match TRBD2. This CDR3 has 16 residues. J lost 1 base, V lost 5 bases, and 6 bases had no gene match. CDR1 MDHEN and CDR2 SYDVKM come from the germline V gene.

The J gene is TRBJ1-1, the V gene TRBV2; D remains unclear. CDR3 length: 13 residues. Trimming shortened V by 3 bases and J by 5 bases, and 10 bases separated the two germline ends. The germline V gene encodes CDR1 SNHLY and CDR2 FYNNEI. This CDR3 is CASSDTGGTEAFF. The CDR3, as DNA: TGTGCCAGCAGTGATACTGGAGGTACTGAAGCTTTCTTT.

This chain links TRBV6-6 with TRBJ1-3, with 7 bases aligning to TRBD1. In germline, CDR1 is MNHNY, CDR2 SVGAGI (reference sequence). This CDR3 is built from 14 residues. V dropped 5 bases and J dropped 3; count of bases not matched to a gene: 4. The CDR3 loop reads CASSEGAGGNTIYF. CDR3 nucleotide sequence: TGTGCCAGCAGTGAGGGGGCCGGTGGAAACACCATATATTTT.

The chain recombines TRBV11-2 with TRBJ2-1, with 9 bases matching TRBD2. Looked up from germline, CDR1 is SGHAT and CDR2 is FQNNGV. This CDR3 is 15 amino acids long. J lost 2 bases, V lost 1 base, and 0 bases had no gene match. For the CDR3, the DNA is TGTGCCAGCAGCTTAGGACTAGCGGCCTACAATGAGCAGTTCTTC. This sequence encodes CASSLGLAAYNEQFF. Variable domain in full (rest from reference TRBV11-2 and TRBJ2-1): EAGVAQSPRYKIIEKRQSVAFWCNPISGHATLYWYQQILGQGPKLLIQFQNNGVVDDSQLPKDRFSAERLKGVDSTLKIQPAKLEDSAVYLCASSLGLAAYNEQFFGPGTRLTVL.

The chain recombines TRBV5-5 with TRBJ2-7; the match to TRBD2 covers 9 bases. V dropped 3 bases and J dropped 5; count of bases not matched to a gene: 9. The germline CDR1 and CDR2 sequences are SGHKS and YYEKEE (reference sequence). There are 15 residues in the CDR3. CDR3 nucleotide sequence: TGTGCCAGCAGCTGGTGGCGGGAGGGCCAGGACGAGCAGTACTTC. It yields the protein CASSWWREGQDEQYF.

The chain joins TRBV27 to TRBJ2-7; the D gene could be TRBD1 or TRBD2 (6 bases each). Germline V gene lookup returns CDR1 MNHEY and CDR2 SMNVEV (reference sequence). Trimming left V 5 bases short and J 5 bases short, with 16 bases between. This CDR3 is built from 14 residues. CDR3 in amino acids: CASSGNREAHEQYF. The CDR3 DNA reads TGTGCCAGCAGTGGTAACAGGGAGGCCCACGAGCAGTACTTC.

The chain recombines TRBV5-4 with TRBJ2-7; 7 nucleotides align to TRBD1. The CDR3 loop spans 14 amino acids. V shed 2 bases and J 3 bases; nucleotides not matched to a gene: 5. Germline V CDR1 and CDR2: SGHNT, YYREEE (reference sequence). CDR3 region: CASSFVQGNYEQYF. In nucleotides, the CDR3 is TGTGCCAGCAGCTTCGTACAGGGGAACTACGAGCAGTACTTC. The full variable domain, completed using reference TRBV5-4 and TRBJ2-7, is ETGVTQSPTHLIKTRGQQVTLRCSSQSGHNTVSWYQQALGQGPQFIFQYYREEENGRGNFPPRFSGLQFPNYSSELNVNALELDDSALYLCASSFVQGNYEQYFGPGTRLTVT.

The CDR3 DNA follows: TGTGCCAGCAGTTTCGGGAACTACGAGCAGTACTTC. Translating gives CASSFGNYEQYF. The chain uses TRBV28 and TRBJ2-7, with D perhaps TRBD2 (5 bases). The CDR3 is made up of 12 amino acids. Germline V CDR1 and CDR2: MDHEN, SYDVKM. V lost 3 bases, J lost 3 bases, and 6 bases lay in between.

The chain carries TRBV2 and TRBJ2-3; no definite D call. Germline V gives CDR1 SNHLY, CDR2 FYNNEI. Trimming removed 1 base at V and 0 bases at J, with 11 bases between. The CDR3 consists of 16 residues. DNA of the CDR3: TGTGCCAGCAGTGAAGTAGTCAGCCCTAGCACAGATACGCAGTATTTT. It codes for CASSEVVSPSTDTQYF. Filled out from reference TRBV2 and TRBJ2-3, the complete variable domain reads EPEVTQTPSHQVTQMGQEVILRCVPISNHLYFYWYRQILGQKVEFLVSFYNNEISEKSEIFDDQFSVERPDGSNFTLKIRSTKLEDSAMYFCASSEVVSPSTDTQYFGPGTRLTVL.

The chain carries TRBV15 and TRBJ2-1; D perhaps matches TRBD2 (5 bases). V dropped 0 bases and J dropped 7 bases, with 7 bases sitting between them. Germline assignment: CDR1 LNHNV and CDR2 YYDKDF (reference sequence). CDR3 length: 13 amino acids. Here the CDR3 reads CATSRDRGNEQFF. CDR3 sequence (DNA): TGTGCCACCAGCAGAGATCGGGGAAATGAGCAGTTCTTC.

The V call is TRBV6-1, the J call TRBJ1-4; perhaps TRBD1 as D (5 bases). CDR1 is MNHNS and CDR2 is SASEGT in the germline V gene. V was shortened by 3 bases and J by 0 bases, with 20 bases between the two germline ends. The CDR3 covers 19 residues. DNA of the CDR3: TGTGCCAGCAGTGACGGGGGGTTTGGGATTCCTACAACTAATGAAAAACTGTTTTTT. It is translated as CASSDGGFGIPTTNEKLFF.

This clone is a singleton in its sample. V usage is TRBV15 and J usage is TRBJ2-1, with 9 nucleotides matching TRBD1. Per germline, CDR1 LNHNV and CDR2 YYDKDF (reference sequence). The V segment lost 4 bases and the J segment 6 bases; nucleotides outside the gene matches: 19. CDR3 length equals 19 residues. For the CDR3, the DNA is TGTGCCACCAGCATGGGGGACAGGGTCAAGTCCCCTATCCCCAATGAGCAGTTCTTC. Translating gives CATSMGDRVKSPIPNEQFF.

The CDR3 reads CASIEDGTGDTEAFF. In DNA form, the CDR3 reads TGTGCCAGCATCGAAGACGGGACAGGGGACACTGAAGCTTTCTTT. The chain employs TRBV5-6 and TRBJ1-1, with 10 bases matching TRBD1. Germline-derived CDR1 and CDR2 are SGHDT and YYEEEE. After removal of 6 bases from V and 3 bases from J, the junction contained 8 bases not matched to a gene. The CDR3 has 15 amino acids.

The J gene is TRBJ2-7, the V gene TRBV28; D is unclear. Trimming pared 6 bases from V and 3 bases from J, leaving 3 bases between. Germline CDR1 is MDHEN and CDR2 is SYDVKM. CDR3 length equals 10 residues. The CDR3 nucleotides are TGTGCCAGCAGCCACTACGAGCAGTACTTC. This codes for CASSHYEQYF.

The chain carries TRBV7-9 and TRBJ2-2, with 9 bases fitting TRBD2. V shed 5 bases, J shed 7 bases, and the junction held 11 bases outside the gene matches. Germline-derived CDR1 and CDR2 are SEHNR and FQNEAQ (reference sequence). This CDR3 region has 16 residues. CDR3 loop: CASSPKGGRAFGELFF. The DNA of the CDR3 is TGTGCCAGCAGCCCCAAGGGCGGGAGGGCCTTCGGGGAGCTGTTTTTT. Complete variable domain (other parts from reference TRBV7-9 and TRBJ2-2): DTGVSQNPRHKITKRGQNVTFRCDPISEHNRLYWYRQTLGQGPEFLTYFQNEAQLEKSRLLSDRFSAERPKGSFSTLEIQRTEQGDSAMYLCASSPKGGRAFGELFFGEGSRLTVL.

J is TRBJ1-2 and V is TRBV11-3, with 7 positions matching TRBD1. The V segment lost 5 bases and the J segment 2 bases; nucleotides outside the gene matches: 5. This CDR3 spans 14 amino acids. In germline, CDR1 is SGHNT, CDR2 YENEEA. The CDR3 nucleotides are TGTGCCAGCAGCACACGACAGGGAAACTATGGCTACACCTTC. It is translated as CASSTRQGNYGYTF.

The rearrangement links TRBV9 to TRBJ2-1, with a tentative D call TRBD2 (6 bases). Trimming pared 0 bases from V and 0 bases from J, leaving 10 bases between. This CDR3 region has 16 residues. The V gene's germline CDR1 is SGDLS and CDR2 YYNGEE. The CDR3 here is CASSVVAGSSYNEQFF. The CDR3 DNA reads TGTGCCAGCAGCGTAGTTGCGGGAAGCTCCTACAATGAGCAGTTCTTC.